This T cell receptor beta chain was retrieved from a study of control samples from healthy donors and cancer patients. From germline, CDR1 is MNHEY and CDR2 SVGAGI. Deletions cut 7 bases from V and 7 bases from J, with 20 bases between. The CDR3 totals 15 residues. Generated by immunoSEQ multiplex PCR, the TCRdb table keeps only in-frame clones and is missing some. Of around 190,000 clones in the sample, around 91% were seen once. Sequencing was performed on blood. V usage is TRBV6-5 and J usage is TRBJ2-1; D may correspond to TRBD1 or TRBD2 (6 bases each). The clonotype was recovered from a woman in her forties or fifties in good health. The CDR3 DNA sequence: TGTGCCAGCACCGGGGGCAGGGTAGGTGGGAATGAGCAGTTCTTC. As protein: CASTGGRVGGNEQFF.